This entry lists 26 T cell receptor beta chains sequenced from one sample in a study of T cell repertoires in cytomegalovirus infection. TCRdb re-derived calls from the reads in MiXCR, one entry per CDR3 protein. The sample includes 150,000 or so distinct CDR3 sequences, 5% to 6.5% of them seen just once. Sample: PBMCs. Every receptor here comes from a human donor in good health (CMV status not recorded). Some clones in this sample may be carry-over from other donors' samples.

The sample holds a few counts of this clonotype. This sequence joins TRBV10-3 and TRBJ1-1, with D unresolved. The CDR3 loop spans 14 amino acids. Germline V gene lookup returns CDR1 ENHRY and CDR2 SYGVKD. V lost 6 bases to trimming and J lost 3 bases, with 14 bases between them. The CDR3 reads CAIRAGRSDTEAFF. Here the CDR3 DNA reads TGTGCCATCAGAGCCGGACGGTCGGACACTGAAGCTTTCTTT.

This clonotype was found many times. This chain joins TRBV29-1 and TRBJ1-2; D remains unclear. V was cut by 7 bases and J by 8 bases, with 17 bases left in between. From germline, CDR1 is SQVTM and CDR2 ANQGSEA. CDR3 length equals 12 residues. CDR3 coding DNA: TGCAGCGCCCGTATACAAACGGGGGGCTACACCTTC. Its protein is CSARIQTGGYTF.

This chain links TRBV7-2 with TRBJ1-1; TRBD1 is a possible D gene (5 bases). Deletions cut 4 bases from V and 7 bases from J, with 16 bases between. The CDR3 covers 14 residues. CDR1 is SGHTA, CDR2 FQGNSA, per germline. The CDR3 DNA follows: TGTGCCAGCAGCTCCCCGGGCCGACAGCTTGAAGCTTTCTTT. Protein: CASSSPGRQLEAFF.

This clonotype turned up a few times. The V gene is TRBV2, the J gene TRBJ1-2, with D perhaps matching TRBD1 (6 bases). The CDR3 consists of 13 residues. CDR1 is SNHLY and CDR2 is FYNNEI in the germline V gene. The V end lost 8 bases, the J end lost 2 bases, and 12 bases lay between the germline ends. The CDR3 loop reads CASGQGLNYGYTF. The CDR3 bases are TGTGCCAGCGGCCAGGGGCTAAACTATGGCTACACCTTC.

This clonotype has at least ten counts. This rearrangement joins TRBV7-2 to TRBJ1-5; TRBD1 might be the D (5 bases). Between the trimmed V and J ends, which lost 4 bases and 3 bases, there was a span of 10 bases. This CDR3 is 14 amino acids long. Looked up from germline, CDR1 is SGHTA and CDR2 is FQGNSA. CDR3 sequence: CASSSQGLNQPQHF. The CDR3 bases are TGTGCCAGCAGCTCGCAGGGACTCAATCAGCCCCAGCATTTT.

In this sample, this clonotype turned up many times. The CDR3 is CASSLVIRGTKNIQYF. The DNA for the CDR3 is TGTGCCAGCAGCTTAGTTATCCGCGGAACCAAAAACATTCAGTACTTC. The J gene is TRBJ2-4, the V gene TRBV7-8, with D unresolved. Per the germline V gene, CDR1 is SGHVS and CDR2 is FQNEAQ. V was clipped by 1 base and J by 2 bases, with 12 bases between them. The CDR3 loop spans 16 amino acids.

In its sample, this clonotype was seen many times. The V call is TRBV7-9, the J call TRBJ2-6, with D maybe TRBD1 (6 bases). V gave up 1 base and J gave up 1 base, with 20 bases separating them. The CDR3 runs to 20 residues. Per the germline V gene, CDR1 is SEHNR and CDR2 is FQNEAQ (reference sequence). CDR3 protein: CASSLGGTPMPQSGANVLTF. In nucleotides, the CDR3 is TGTGCCAGCAGCTTAGGAGGGACACCTATGCCCCAATCTGGGGCCAACGTCCTGACTTTC.

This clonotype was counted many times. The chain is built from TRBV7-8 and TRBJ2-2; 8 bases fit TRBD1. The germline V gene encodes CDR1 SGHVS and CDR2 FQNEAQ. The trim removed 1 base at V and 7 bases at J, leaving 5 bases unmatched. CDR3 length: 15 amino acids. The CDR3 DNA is TGTGCCAGCAGCTTAGGAGGACAGGGTTACGGGGAGCTGTTTTTT. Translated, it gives CASSLGGQGYGELFF.

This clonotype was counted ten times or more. This chain's CDR3 is CASSLPPHGYTF. DNA of the CDR3: TGTGCCAGCAGCCTCCCCCCCCATGGCTACACCTTC. This chain links TRBV7-9 with TRBJ1-2; D not resolved. Germline CDR1 and CDR2: SEHNR and FQNEAQ (reference sequence). Trimming shortened V by 5 bases and J by 6 bases, and 10 bases separated the two germline ends. This CDR3 is built from 12 residues.

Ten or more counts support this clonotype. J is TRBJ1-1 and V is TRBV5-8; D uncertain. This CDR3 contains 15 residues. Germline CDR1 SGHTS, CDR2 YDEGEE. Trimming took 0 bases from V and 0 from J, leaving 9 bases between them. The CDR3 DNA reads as TGTGCCAGCAGCTTGGATTGGACCATGAACACTGAAGCTTTCTTT. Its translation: CASSLDWTMNTEAFF.

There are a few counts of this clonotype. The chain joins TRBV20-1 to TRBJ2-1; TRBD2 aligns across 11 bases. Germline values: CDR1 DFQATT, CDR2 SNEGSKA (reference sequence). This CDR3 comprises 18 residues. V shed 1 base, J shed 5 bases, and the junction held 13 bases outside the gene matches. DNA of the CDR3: TGCAGTGCTAGAGTAAACAAGCTAGCGGGGGGCCACAACAATGAGCAGTTCTTC. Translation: CSARVNKLAGGHNNEQFF.

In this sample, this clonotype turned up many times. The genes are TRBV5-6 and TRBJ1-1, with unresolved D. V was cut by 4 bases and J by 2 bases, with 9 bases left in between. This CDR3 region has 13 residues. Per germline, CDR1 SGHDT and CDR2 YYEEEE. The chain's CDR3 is CASSPLRNTEAFF. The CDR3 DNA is TGTGCCAGCAGCCCCCTGCGCAACACTGAAGCTTTCTTT. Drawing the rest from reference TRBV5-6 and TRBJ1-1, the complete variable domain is DAGVTQSPTHLIKTRGQQVTLRCSPKSGHDTVSWYQQALGQGPQFIFQYYEEEERQRGNFPDRFSGHQFPNYSSELNVNALLLGDSALYLCASSPLRNTEAFFGQGTRLTVV.

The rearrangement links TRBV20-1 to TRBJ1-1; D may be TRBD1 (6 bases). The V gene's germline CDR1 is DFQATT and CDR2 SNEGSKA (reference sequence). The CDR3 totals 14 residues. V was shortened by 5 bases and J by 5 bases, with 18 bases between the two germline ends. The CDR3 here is CSAGGLGVGTEAFF. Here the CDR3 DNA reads TGCAGTGCTGGGGGGCTTGGGGTAGGTACTGAAGCTTTCTTT.

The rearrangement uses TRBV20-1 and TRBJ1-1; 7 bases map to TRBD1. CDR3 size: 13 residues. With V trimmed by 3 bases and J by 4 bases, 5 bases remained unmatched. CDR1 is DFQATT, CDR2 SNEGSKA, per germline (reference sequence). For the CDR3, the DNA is TGCAGTGCTAGTGCCAGGGGGGCCACTGAAGCTTTCTTT. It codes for CSASARGATEAFF.

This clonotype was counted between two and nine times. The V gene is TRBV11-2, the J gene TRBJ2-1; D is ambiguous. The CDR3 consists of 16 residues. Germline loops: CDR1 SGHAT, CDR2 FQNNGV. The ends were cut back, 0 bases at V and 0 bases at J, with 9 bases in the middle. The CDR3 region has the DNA TGTGCCAGCAGCTTAGATGGCCTGAGCTCCTACAATGAGCAGTTCTTC. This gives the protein CASSLDGLSSYNEQFF.

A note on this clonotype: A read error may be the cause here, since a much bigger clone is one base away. CDR3: CASSLVGGGTTGAFF. Written as DNA, the CDR3 is TGCGCCAGCAGCTTGGTAGGGGGGGGAACCACTGGAGCTTTCTTT. The chain joins TRBV5-1 to TRBJ1-1; weak D call: TRBD1 (6 bases). CDR1 and CDR2 from the germline V gene are SGHRS and YFSETQ. The length of the CDR3 is 15 residues.

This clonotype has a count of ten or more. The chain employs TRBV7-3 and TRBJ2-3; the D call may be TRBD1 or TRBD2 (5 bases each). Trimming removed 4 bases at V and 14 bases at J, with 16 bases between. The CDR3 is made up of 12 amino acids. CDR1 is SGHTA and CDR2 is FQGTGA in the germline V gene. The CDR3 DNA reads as TGTGCCAGCAGCTCGAACCCGGGACGAATGTATTTT. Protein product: CASSSNPGRMYF.

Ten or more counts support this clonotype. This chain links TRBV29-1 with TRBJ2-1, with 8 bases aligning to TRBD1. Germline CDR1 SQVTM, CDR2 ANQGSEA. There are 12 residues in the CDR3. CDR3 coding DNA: TGCGTCGGGGGACAGGTGTACAATGAGCAGTTCTTC. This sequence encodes CVGGQVYNEQFF.

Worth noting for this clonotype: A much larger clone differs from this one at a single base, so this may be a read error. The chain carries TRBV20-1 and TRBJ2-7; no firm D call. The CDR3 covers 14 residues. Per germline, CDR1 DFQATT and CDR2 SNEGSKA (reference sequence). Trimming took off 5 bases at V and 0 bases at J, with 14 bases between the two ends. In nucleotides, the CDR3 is TGCAGTGCTGCCAGACTGAGAAGCTCCTACGAGCAGTACTTC. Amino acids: CSAARLRSSYEQYF.

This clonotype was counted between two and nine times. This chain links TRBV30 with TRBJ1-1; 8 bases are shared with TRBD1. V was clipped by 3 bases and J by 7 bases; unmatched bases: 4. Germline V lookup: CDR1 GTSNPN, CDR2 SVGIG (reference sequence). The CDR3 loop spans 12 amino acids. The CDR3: CAWSVGTGEAFF. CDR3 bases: TGTGCCTGGAGCGTGGGGACAGGTGAAGCTTTCTTT.

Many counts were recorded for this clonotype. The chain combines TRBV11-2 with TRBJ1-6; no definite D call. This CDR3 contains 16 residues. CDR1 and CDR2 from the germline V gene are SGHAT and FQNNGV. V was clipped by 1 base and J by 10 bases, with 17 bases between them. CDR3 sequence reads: CASSLGALGGWSPLHF. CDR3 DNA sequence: TGTGCCAGCAGCTTAGGAGCTCTTGGAGGTTGGTCACCCCTCCACTTT.

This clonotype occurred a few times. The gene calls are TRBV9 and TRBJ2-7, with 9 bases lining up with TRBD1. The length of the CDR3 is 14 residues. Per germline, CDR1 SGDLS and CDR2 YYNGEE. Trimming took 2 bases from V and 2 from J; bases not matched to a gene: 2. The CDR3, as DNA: TGTGCCAGCAGCGTCGGGACAGGGACCTACGAGCAGTACTTC. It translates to CASSVGTGTYEQYF.

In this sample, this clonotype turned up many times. The CDR3 protein is CASSPRAGQRYEQYF. The CDR3 DNA is TGTGCCAGTAGTCCCCGGGCCGGACAGCGCTACGAGCAGTACTTC. This chain connects TRBV19 to TRBJ2-7; TRBD1 is a possible D gene (6 bases). Germline CDR1 is LNHDA and CDR2 is SQIVND (reference sequence). The V gene lost 5 bases and the J gene lost 3 bases, with 17 bases spanning the gap. This CDR3 contains 15 residues.

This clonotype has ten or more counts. DNA for the CDR3: TGTGCCAGCGGAATTCAGCGGGGACTCTCCTACGAGCAGTACTTC. It is translated as CASGIQRGLSYEQYF. V usage is TRBV7-9 and J usage is TRBJ2-7; TRBD2 matches 7 bases. With V trimmed by 8 bases and J by 0 bases, 10 bases remained unmatched. The germline V gene encodes CDR1 SEHNR and CDR2 FQNEAQ (reference sequence). This CDR3 is built from 15 residues. Full variable domain (missing parts from reference TRBV7-9 and TRBJ2-7): DTGVSQNPRHKITKRGQNVTFRCDPISEHNRLYWYRQTLGQGPEFLTYFQNEAQLEKSRLLSDRFSAERPKGSFSTLEIQRTEQGDSAMYLCASGIQRGLSYEQYFGPGTRLTVT.

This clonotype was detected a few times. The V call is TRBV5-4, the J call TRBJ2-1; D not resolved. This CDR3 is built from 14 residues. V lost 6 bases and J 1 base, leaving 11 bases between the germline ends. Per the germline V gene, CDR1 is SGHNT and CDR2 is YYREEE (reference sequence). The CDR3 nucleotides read TGTGCCAGCAACCTCCAGAATTCCTACAATGAGCAGTTCTTC. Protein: CASNLQNSYNEQFF.

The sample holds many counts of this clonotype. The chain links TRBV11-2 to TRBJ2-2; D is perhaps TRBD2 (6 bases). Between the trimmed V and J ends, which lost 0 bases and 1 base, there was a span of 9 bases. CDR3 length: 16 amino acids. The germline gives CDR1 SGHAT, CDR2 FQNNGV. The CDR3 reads CASSLDRRENTGELFF. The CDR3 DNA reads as TGTGCCAGCAGCTTAGATCGGCGGGAGAACACCGGGGAGCTGTTTTTT.